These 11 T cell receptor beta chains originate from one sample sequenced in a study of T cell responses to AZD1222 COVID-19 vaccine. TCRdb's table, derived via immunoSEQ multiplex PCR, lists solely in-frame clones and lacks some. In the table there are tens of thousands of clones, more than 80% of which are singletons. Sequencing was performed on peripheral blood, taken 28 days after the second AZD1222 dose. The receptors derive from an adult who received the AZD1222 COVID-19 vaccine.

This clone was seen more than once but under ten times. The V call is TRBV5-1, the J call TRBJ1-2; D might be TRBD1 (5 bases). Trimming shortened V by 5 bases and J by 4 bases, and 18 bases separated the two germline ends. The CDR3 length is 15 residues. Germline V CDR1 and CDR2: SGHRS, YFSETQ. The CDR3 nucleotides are TGCGCCAGCAGACACTGGGGCCCCGGGTTCTATGGCTACACCTTC. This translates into CASRHWGPGFYGYTF.

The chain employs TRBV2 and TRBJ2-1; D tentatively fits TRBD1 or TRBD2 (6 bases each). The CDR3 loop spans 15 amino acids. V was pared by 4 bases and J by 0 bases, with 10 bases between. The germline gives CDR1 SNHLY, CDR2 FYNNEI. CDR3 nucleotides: TGTGCCAGCAGTGGAGGGGGGAGCTCCTACAATGAGCAGTTCTTC. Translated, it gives CASSGGGSSYNEQFF.

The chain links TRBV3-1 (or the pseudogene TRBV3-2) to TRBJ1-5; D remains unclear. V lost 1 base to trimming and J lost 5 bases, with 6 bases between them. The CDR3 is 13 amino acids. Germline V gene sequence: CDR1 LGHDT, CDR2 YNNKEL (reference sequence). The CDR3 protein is CASSQGGDQPQHF. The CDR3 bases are TGTGCCAGCAGCCAAGGTGGAGATCAGCCCCAGCATTTT.

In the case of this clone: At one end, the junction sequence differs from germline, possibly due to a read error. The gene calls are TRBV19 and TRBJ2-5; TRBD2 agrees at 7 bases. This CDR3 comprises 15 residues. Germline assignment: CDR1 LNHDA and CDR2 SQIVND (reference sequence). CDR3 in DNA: TGTGCCAGCAGTATAGGCCAGGTGGGAGGGGAGACCCAGTACTTC. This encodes CASSIGQVGGETQYF. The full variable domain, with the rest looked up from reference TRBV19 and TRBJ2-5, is DGGITQSPKYLFRKEGQNVTLSCEQNLNHDAMYWYRQDPGQGLRLIYYSQIVNDFQKGDIAEGYSVSREKKESFPLTVTSAQKNPTAFYLCASSIGQVGGETQYFGPGTRLLVL.

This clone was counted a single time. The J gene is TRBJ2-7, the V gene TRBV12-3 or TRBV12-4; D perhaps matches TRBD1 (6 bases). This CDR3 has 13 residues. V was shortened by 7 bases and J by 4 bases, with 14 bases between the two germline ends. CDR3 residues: CASTPHTGYEQYF. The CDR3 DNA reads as TGTGCCAGCACTCCTCACACAGGGTACGAGCAGTACTTC.

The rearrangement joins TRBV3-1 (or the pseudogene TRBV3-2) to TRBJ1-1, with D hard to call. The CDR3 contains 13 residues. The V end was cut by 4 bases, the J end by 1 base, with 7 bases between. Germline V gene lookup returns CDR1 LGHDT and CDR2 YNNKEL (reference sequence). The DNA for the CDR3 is TGTGCCAGCAGCCCGCGGTGGAACACTGAAGCTTTCTTT. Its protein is CASSPRWNTEAFF.

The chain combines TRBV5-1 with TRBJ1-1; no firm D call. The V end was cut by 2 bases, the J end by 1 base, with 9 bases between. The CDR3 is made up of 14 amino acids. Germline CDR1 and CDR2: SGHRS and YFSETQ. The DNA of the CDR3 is TGCGCCAGCAGCTTAGGGCCCCAGAACACTGAAGCTTTCTTT. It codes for CASSLGPQNTEAFF.

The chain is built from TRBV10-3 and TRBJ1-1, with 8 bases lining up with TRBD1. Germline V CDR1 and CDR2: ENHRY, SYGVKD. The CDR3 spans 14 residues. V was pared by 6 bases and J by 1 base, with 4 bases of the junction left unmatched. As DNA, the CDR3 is TGTGCCATCAGCTGGACAGGGCAGAACACTGAAGCTTTCTTT. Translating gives CAISWTGQNTEAFF.

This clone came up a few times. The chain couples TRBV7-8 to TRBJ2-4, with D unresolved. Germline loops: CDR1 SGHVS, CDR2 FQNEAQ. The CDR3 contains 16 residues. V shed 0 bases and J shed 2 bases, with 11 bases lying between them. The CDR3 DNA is TGTGCCAGCAGCTTAGCTGTCGGAGCGTCCAAAAACATTCAGTACTTC. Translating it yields CASSLAVGASKNIQYF. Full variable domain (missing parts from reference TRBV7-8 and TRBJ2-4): GAGVSQSPRYKVAKRGQDVALRCDPISGHVSLFWYQQALGQGPEFLTYFQNEAQLDKSGLPSDRFFAERPEGSVSTLKIQRTQQEDSAVYLCASSLAVGASKNIQYFGAGTRLSVL.

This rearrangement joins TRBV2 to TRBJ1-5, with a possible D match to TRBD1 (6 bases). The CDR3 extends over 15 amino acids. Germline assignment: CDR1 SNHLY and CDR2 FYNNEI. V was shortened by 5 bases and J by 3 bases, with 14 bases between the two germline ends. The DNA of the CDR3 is TGTGCCAGCAGTTCGCCAGGGGCTGACAATCAGCCCCAGCATTTT. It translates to CASSSPGADNQPQHF.

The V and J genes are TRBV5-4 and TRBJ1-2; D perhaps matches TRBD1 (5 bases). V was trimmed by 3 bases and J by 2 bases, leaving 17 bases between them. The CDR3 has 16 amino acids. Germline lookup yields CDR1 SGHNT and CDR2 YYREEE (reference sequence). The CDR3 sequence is CASSSLIRKGNYGYTF. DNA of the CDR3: TGTGCCAGCAGCTCTCTGATCCGGAAGGGGAACTATGGCTACACCTTC.